Below are 24 T cell receptor beta chains sequenced from a single sample in a study of monozygotic twins with inflammatory bowel disease. With the 5' RACE reads reprocessed, TCRdb shows one record per CDR3 protein and no DNA. The sample features 400,000 or so distinct CDR3 sequences, with about 2.2% in its top ten. Material for sequencing was blood. All receptors come from a human donor with ulcerative colitis or Crohn's disease, or a healthy co-twin of an affected twin (not recorded which).

CDR3 loop: CASTRLVTDTQYF. The V gene is TRBV7-8, the J gene TRBJ2-3. Germline CDR1 and CDR2: SGHVS and FQNEAQ. CDR3 length: 13 amino acids. The variable domain in full, completed from reference TRBV7-8 and TRBJ2-3, reads GAGVSQSPRYKVAKRGQDVALRCDPISGHVSLFWYQQALGQGPEFLTYFQNEAQLDKSGLPSDRFFAERPEGSVSTLKIQRTQQEDSAVYLCASTRLVTDTQYFGPGTRLTVL.

The chain couples TRBV4-1 to TRBJ2-2; with no DNA, the TCRdb D assignment of TRBD1 cannot be verified. Germline V gives CDR1 MGHRA, CDR2 YSYEKL. The CDR3 has 13 residues. The chain's CDR3 is CASTGGRSGELFF.

This chain connects TRBV20-1 to TRBJ2-5; the TCRdb D gene call, TRBD2, has no DNA to confirm it. The CDR3 loop spans 14 amino acids. Germline CDR1 and CDR2: DFQATT and SNEGSKA (reference sequence). CDR3 amino acids: CSAPKAVAKETQYF.

V usage is TRBV5-1 and J usage is TRBJ2-7. CDR1 SGHRS and CDR2 YFSETQ come from the germline V gene. The CDR3 sequence is 12 residues long. CDR3 amino acids: CASSLDQYEQYF.

This rearrangement joins TRBV19 to TRBJ1-1; TCRdb picks TRBD1, but there is no DNA to check that call. The CDR3 loop spans 15 amino acids. The V gene's germline CDR1 is LNHDA and CDR2 SQIVND (reference sequence). CDR3 region: CASKGTGESSTEAFF. Using reference TRBV19 and TRBJ1-1 for the parts outside the CDR3, the full variable domain is DGGITQSPKYLFRKEGQNVTLSCEQNLNHDAMYWYRQDPGQGLRLIYYSQIVNDFQKGDIAEGYSVSREKKESFPLTVTSAQKNPTAFYLCASKGTGESSTEAFFGQGTRLTVV.

The V call is TRBV5-1, the J call TRBJ2-1; TCRdb reports TRBD2, a call that lacks DNA to check it against. The CDR3 contains 15 residues. Germline V gene data show CDR1 as SGHRS and CDR2 as YFSETQ. CDR3 in amino acids: CASTEREETYNEQFF.

V is TRBV10-3 and J is TRBJ2-7. Germline V lookup: CDR1 ENHRY, CDR2 SYGVKD. The CDR3 runs to 13 residues. The CDR3 loop reads CAISDRRPYEQYF.

The chain employs TRBV12-3 or TRBV12-4 and TRBJ2-1; the D call of TRBD2 rests on TCRdb alone, since no DNA is present to check it. The CDR3 is 15 amino acids. Here the CDR3 reads CASSPRLAGGSEQFF.

This chain joins TRBV11-1 and TRBJ2-7; lacking DNA, the TRBD1 call made by TCRdb goes unchecked. Germline CDR1 is SGHAT and CDR2 is FQDESV (reference sequence). This CDR3 has 14 amino acids. The CDR3 sequence: CASSSRPGDYEQYF.

The V and J genes are TRBV7-8 and TRBJ1-5; without DNA, the TCRdb call of TRBD1 cannot be checked. This CDR3 spans 15 amino acids. The germline V gene encodes CDR1 SGHVS and CDR2 FQNEAQ. CDR3 protein: CASSPERQGGQPQHF.

The chain is built from TRBV12-3 or TRBV12-4 and TRBJ1-1; the TCRdb call, TRBD1, lacks DNA for checking. CDR3 length: 13 residues. The CDR3 reads CASSRTGGDEAFF.

This chain joins TRBV12-3 or TRBV12-4 and TRBJ1-6; TCRdb's D call, TRBD1, is unchecked because there is no DNA. This CDR3 spans 14 amino acids. CDR3 in amino acids: CASRPTGEFGPLHF.

The J gene is TRBJ2-1, the V gene TRBV12-5; TCRdb gives TRBD1 as the D gene, but with no DNA this cannot be confirmed. This CDR3 comprises 14 residues. The germline CDR1 and CDR2 sequences are LGHNT and FRNRAP. CDR3 sequence reads: CASGPGGGPNEQFF. Full variable domain (rest looked up from reference TRBV12-5 and TRBJ2-1): DARVTQTPRHKVTEMGQEVTMRCQPILGHNTVFWYRQTMMQGLELLAYFRNRAPLDDSGMPKDRFSAEMPDATLATLKIQPSEPRDSAVYFCASGPGGGPNEQFFGPGTRLTVL.

V gene TRBV11-2 combines with J gene TRBJ2-5; without DNA, the TCRdb call of TRBD1 cannot be checked. The CDR3 runs 15 residues. Germline V gene lookup returns CDR1 SGHAT and CDR2 FQNNGV. The CDR3 is CASSPGRGIQETQYF.

The chain uses TRBV7-2 and TRBJ2-1; TCRdb proposes TRBD2, but this gene call is untestable without DNA. The CDR3 has 12 amino acids. Germline loops: CDR1 SGHTA, CDR2 FQGNSA. CDR3 sequence: CASSGPGGRQFF. The full variable domain, rest sourced from reference TRBV7-2 and TRBJ2-1, is GAGVSQSPSNKVTEKGKDVELRCDPISGHTALYWYRQSLGQGLEFLIYFQGNSAPDKSGLPSDRFSAERTGGSVSTLTIQRTQQEDSAVYLCASSGPGGRQFFGPGTRLTVL.

The chain joins TRBV6-2 or TRBV6-3 to TRBJ2-3. The CDR3 has 13 residues. The V gene's germline CDR1 is MNHEY and CDR2 SVGEGT. The CDR3 sequence: CASRQWITDTQYF.

This sequence joins TRBV7-7 and TRBJ2-5; TCRdb returns TRBD1, unconfirmable since there is no DNA. Germline V gives CDR1 SSHAT, CDR2 FNYEAQ (reference sequence). The CDR3 length is 15 residues. The CDR3 protein is CASSKGQGPQETQYF.

The rearrangement joins TRBV20-1 to TRBJ1-5; TCRdb selects TRBD1, and the lack of DNA leaves this call unchecked. CDR1 DFQATT and CDR2 SNEGSKA come from the germline V gene (reference sequence). The CDR3 length is 14 residues. CDR3 region: CSAWDRGRNQPQHF.

The V and J genes are TRBV10-3 and TRBJ2-5; the TCRdb call, TRBD1, lacks DNA for checking. The CDR3 contains 14 residues. Germline-derived CDR1 and CDR2 are ENHRY and SYGVKD. The chain's CDR3 is CAISERPYQETQYF.

The V gene is TRBV6-4, the J gene TRBJ2-1; TCRdb reports TRBD2, a call that lacks DNA to check it against. The CDR3 is 14 amino acids. The germline V gene has CDR1 MRHNA and CDR2 SNTAGT. The CDR3 region is CASKQGPYYNEQFF.

The genes are TRBV3-1 and TRBJ1-1; the TCRdb call, TRBD1, lacks DNA for checking. The germline gives CDR1 LGHDT, CDR2 YNNKEL (reference sequence). CDR3 size: 13 residues. The CDR3 sequence: CASSQPLGVEAFF.

This chain joins TRBV29-1 and TRBJ2-7; TCRdb selects TRBD1, and the lack of DNA leaves this call unchecked. Germline assignment: CDR1 SQVTM and CDR2 ANQGSEA. There are 12 residues in the CDR3. The CDR3 loop reads CSARRDGYEQYF.

The gene calls are TRBV25-1 and TRBJ2-5; TCRdb's D call, TRBD1, is unchecked because there is no DNA. In germline, CDR1 is MGHDK, CDR2 SYGVNS. There are 14 residues in the CDR3. The CDR3 region is CASISDTAPWTQYF.

The rearrangement uses TRBV15 and TRBJ2-7; TCRdb's D call, TRBD2, is unchecked because there is no DNA. CDR1 is LNHNV, CDR2 YYDKDF, per germline (reference sequence). This CDR3 has 17 amino acids. CDR3 protein: CATSSGWGSSMSYEQYF.